What follows are 28 T cell receptor beta chains derived from one specimen sequenced in a study of T cell repertoires in cytomegalovirus infection. TCRdb re-called the reads through MiXCR, storing one row per CDR3 protein. The repertoire holds approximately 110,000 distinct CDR3 sequences, around 30% seen once, with approximately 41% in the top ten. Their cognate antigens are unknown. The sequenced sample was CD8+ T cells from cultured PBMCs, obtained from culture after CMV antigen stimulation. These receptors came from a human donor in good health (CMV status not recorded). Some clones in this sample may be carry-over from other donors' samples.

This clonotype appeared many times. This sequence joins TRBV7-9 and TRBJ2-7, with TRBD1 identical over 10 bases. CDR1 is SEHNR, CDR2 FQNEAQ, per germline (reference sequence). J was trimmed by 2 bases and V by 4 bases; bases with no gene match: 5. This CDR3 has 15 residues. The CDR3 DNA reads as TGTGCCAGCAGCTCCCCCGGGACAGGGGCCTACGAGCAGTACTTC. Amino acid sequence: CASSSPGTGAYEQYF.

The genes are TRBV19 and TRBJ2-7; D is uncertain. V was shortened by 3 bases and J by 5 bases, with 17 bases between the two germline ends. The CDR3 covers 15 residues. Germline V gives CDR1 LNHDA, CDR2 SQIVND (reference sequence). The CDR3 DNA reads as TGTGCCAGTAGTATGCTCCCTCTGGGGTCCCACGAGCAGTACTTC. Residues: CASSMLPLGSHEQYF.

The chain joins TRBV29-1 to TRBJ2-1, with 8 bases identical to TRBD2. CDR3 length: 15 residues. Losses at the gene ends were 2 bases for V and 5 bases for J; bases not matched to a gene: 8. Germline CDR1 is SQVTM and CDR2 is ANQGSEA. The CDR3 protein is CSVEIGTSGHNEQFF. The CDR3 bases are TGCAGCGTTGAAATAGGAACTAGCGGCCACAATGAGCAGTTCTTC.

This clonotype was detected only a few times. V usage is TRBV7-9 and J usage is TRBJ2-1, with a tentative D call TRBD2 (6 bases). Germline CDR1 is SEHNR and CDR2 is FQNEAQ (reference sequence). The CDR3 is 17 amino acids. Trimming removed 0 bases at V and 8 bases at J, with 20 bases between. The CDR3 reads CASSLALRLASAHEQFF. The CDR3 DNA follows: TGTGCCAGCAGCTTAGCTTTACGGCTAGCGTCAGCCCATGAGCAGTTCTTC.

This clonotype was seen a handful of times. The V gene is TRBV2, the J gene TRBJ2-5; the D gene is possibly TRBD1 (5 bases). In germline, CDR1 is SNHLY, CDR2 FYNNEI. Trimming pared 4 bases from V and 5 bases from J, leaving 14 bases between. The CDR3 is made up of 14 amino acids. CDR3 protein: CASSAPGSWETQYF. The CDR3 nucleotides read TGTGCCAGCAGTGCTCCAGGGTCCTGGGAGACCCAGTACTTC.

This chain uses TRBV7-9 with TRBJ2-2; 7 nucleotides line up with TRBD1. Trimming took 4 bases from V and 5 from J; bases not matched to a gene: 7. The CDR3 is 15 amino acids. Germline lookup yields CDR1 SEHNR and CDR2 FQNEAQ (reference sequence). The CDR3: CASSSPSGGTGELFF. For the CDR3, the DNA is TGTGCCAGCAGCTCCCCATCAGGGGGAACCGGGGAGCTGTTTTTT. Filled out from reference TRBV7-9 and TRBJ2-2, the complete variable domain reads DTGVSQNPRHKITKRGQNVTFRCDPISEHNRLYWYRQTLGQGPEFLTYFQNEAQLEKSRLLSDRFSAERPKGSFSTLEIQRTEQGDSAMYLCASSSPSGGTGELFFGEGSRLTVL.

The chain has TRBV27 and TRBJ2-3; tentative D call: TRBD2 (6 bases). V lost 4 bases and J 1 base, leaving 12 bases between the germline ends. The germline V gene encodes CDR1 MNHEY and CDR2 SMNVEV (reference sequence). The CDR3 loop spans 15 amino acids. The CDR3 reads CASSWAGRRTDTQYF. The CDR3 nucleotides read TGTGCCAGCAGTTGGGCGGGGAGACGCACAGATACGCAGTATTTT.

The chain employs TRBV27 and TRBJ2-7, with no clear D. Germline values: CDR1 MNHEY, CDR2 SMNVEV (reference sequence). The CDR3 has 13 amino acids. Between the trimmed V and J ends, which lost 2 bases and 2 bases, there was a span of 7 bases. The CDR3 here is CASSLGPPYEQYF. Here the CDR3 DNA reads TGTGCCAGCAGTTTAGGGCCTCCCTACGAGCAGTACTTC.

Comment on this clonotype: Likely a read error: the CDR3 ends without its conserved phenylalanine or tryptophan. This chain uses TRBV7-9 with TRBJ2-2; D may be TRBD2 (6 bases). Germline V gene lookup returns CDR1 SEHNR and CDR2 FQNEAQ (reference sequence). With 7 bases removed from V and 7 bases from J, the gap between germline ends came to 13 bases. The CDR3 is made up of 13 amino acids. The CDR3 is CASTRGGDGELFS. CDR3 sequence (DNA): TGTGCCAGCACCCGCGGCGGGGACGGGGAGCTGTTTTCT.

The chain employs TRBV7-6 and TRBJ2-1; D gene ambiguous. V was shortened by 1 base and J by 7 bases, with 8 bases between the two germline ends. The CDR3 runs to 13 residues. Germline V gives CDR1 SGHVS, CDR2 FNYEAQ. CDR3 coding DNA: TGTGCCAGCAGCTTAGTAAGAGAAAATGAGCAGTTCTTC. It yields the protein CASSLVRENEQFF.

This clonotype was seen a few times. The chain is built from TRBV12-3 or TRBV12-4 and TRBJ2-1; D uncertain. There are 13 residues in the CDR3. The V and J ends lost 3 bases and 8 bases respectively, with 11 bases between them. Here the CDR3 DNA reads TGTGCCAGCAGTTTTAGTGGGTTCTATGAGCAGTTCTTC. Translation gives CASSFSGFYEQFF.

In this sample, this clonotype turned up a few times. V is TRBV2 and J is TRBJ2-7, with a possible D match to TRBD1 (7 bases). The CDR3 has 16 residues. Germline CDR1 is SNHLY and CDR2 is FYNNEI. V was cut by 10 bases and J by 7 bases, with 29 bases left in between. This CDR3 reads CATELYRQGGAREQYF. The CDR3 coding sequence is TGTGCCACCGAGTTATATAGACAGGGAGGAGCGCGGGAGCAGTACTTC. The full variable domain, completed using reference TRBV2 and TRBJ2-7, is EPEVTQTPSHQVTQMGQEVILRCVPISNHLYFYWYRQILGQKVEFLVSFYNNEISEKSEIFDDQFSVERPDGSNFTLKIRSTKLEDSAMYFCATELYRQGGAREQYFGPGTRLTVT.

This clonotype appeared once. V and J are TRBV10-3 and TRBJ2-1, with D perhaps matching TRBD1 (5 bases). Germline CDR1 is ENHRY and CDR2 is SYGVKD. Trimming pared 2 bases from V and 4 bases from J, leaving 15 bases between. CDR3 length: 16 residues. The CDR3 sequence is CAISEMTAYHYNEQFF. CDR3 in DNA: TGTGCCATCAGTGAGATGACAGCTTATCATTACAATGAGCAGTTCTTC.

This clonotype was detected only a few times. One junction end does not reproduce the germline sequence, and a read error may be involved. The chain links TRBV4-1 to TRBJ2-3; tentative D call: TRBD2 (5 bases). This CDR3 comprises 13 residues. In germline, CDR1 is MGHRA, CDR2 YSYEKL. The CDR3 loop reads CASSQLGTDTQYF. As DNA, the CDR3 is TGTGCCAGCAGTCAACTAGGGACAGATACGCAGTATTTT.

This clonotype has just a few counts. V is TRBV6-2 or TRBV6-3 and J is TRBJ1-4; 7 nucleotides agree with TRBD1. V was clipped by 5 bases and J by 5 bases; unmatched bases: 14. The CDR3 is made up of 17 amino acids. From germline, CDR1 is MNHEY and CDR2 SVGEGT. The CDR3 here is CASSGRDRAAQNEKLFF. For the CDR3, the DNA is TGTGCCAGCAGTGGAAGGGACAGAGCTGCCCAAAATGAAAAACTGTTTTTT.

This clonotype was detected many times. This sequence joins TRBV2 and TRBJ2-1; D assignment may be TRBD1 or TRBD2 (8 bases each). Trimming left V 8 bases short and J 7 bases short, with 18 bases between. CDR1 is SNHLY, CDR2 FYNNEI, per germline. CDR3 length: 14 amino acids. The CDR3 loop reads CASDRGLGLNEQFF. Written as DNA, the CDR3 is TGTGCCAGCGACAGGGGACTAGGCCTAAATGAGCAGTTCTTC.

This clonotype was counted at least ten times. The gene calls are TRBV28 and TRBJ1-4; D unclear. The V end was cut by 8 bases, the J end by 5 bases, with 9 bases between. Germline loops: CDR1 MDHEN, CDR2 SYDVKM. CDR3 length: 12 amino acids. The CDR3 reads CASSSGNEKLFF. The DNA of the CDR3 is TGTGCCAGCTCTTCCGGAAATGAAAAACTGTTTTTT.

This chain uses TRBV6-2 or TRBV6-3 with TRBJ1-1; 10 nucleotides match TRBD1. Losses at the gene ends were 5 bases for V and 6 bases for J; bases not matched to a gene: 6. The CDR3 runs 14 residues. Per the germline V gene, CDR1 is MNHEY and CDR2 is SVGEGT. This CDR3 is CASSLDRGLAEAFF. In DNA, the CDR3 is TGTGCCAGCAGTCTAGACAGGGGGCTCGCTGAAGCTTTCTTT.

The sample holds a few counts of this clonotype. DNA of the CDR3: TGTGCCAGCAGCCAAAGACAGGTTTCACCCCTCCACTTT. It encodes CASSQRQVSPLHF. The chain links TRBV14 to TRBJ1-6, with D maybe TRBD1 (6 bases). Trimming removed 2 bases from V and 9 bases from J, with 8 bases in between. The CDR3 has 13 amino acids. Per germline, CDR1 SGHDN and CDR2 FVKESK.

There are a few counts of this clonotype. V and J are TRBV4-2 and TRBJ2-1, with TRBD1 identical over 9 bases. Trimming cost V 5 bases and J 8 bases; bases outside gene matches: 10. There are 15 residues in the CDR3. In germline, CDR1 is LGHNA, CDR2 YNFKEQ. For the CDR3, the DNA is TGTGCCAGCAGCGGGGGACAGGGTCAATTTTATGAGCAGTTCTTC. Translated: CASSGGQGQFYEQFF.

CDR3 amino acids: CASRLNRQGKNPILVSFF. Written as DNA, the CDR3 is TGTGCCAGCAGACTCAACCGACAGGGGAAGAATCCGATTTTGGTATCTTTCTTT. The V call is TRBV6-2 or TRBV6-3, the J call TRBJ1-1; 8 positions agree with TRBD1. There are 18 residues in the CDR3. Germline trimming cut 6 bases from V and 12 bases from J; bases unmatched to any gene: 27. Per germline, CDR1 MNHEY and CDR2 SVGEGT.

This clonotype appeared many times. The J gene is TRBJ1-2, the V gene TRBV6-1; unclear D gene. In germline, CDR1 is MNHNS, CDR2 SASEGT. This CDR3 contains 13 residues. Trimming shortened V by 4 bases and J by 6 bases, and 12 bases separated the two germline ends. The CDR3 DNA reads TGTGCCAGCAGTGCGGCAGGACTTAATGGCTACACCTTC. Translation gives CASSAAGLNGYTF.

This clonotype appeared a few times. The chain recombines TRBV5-1 with TRBJ2-1; 7 positions agree with TRBD1. CDR3 length: 17 amino acids. V shed 2 bases and J 3 bases; nucleotides not matched to a gene: 11. The germline gives CDR1 SGHRS, CDR2 YFSETQ. For the CDR3, the DNA is TGCGCCAGCAGCTTAAGGATAGACGGGACAGACTACAATGAGCAGTTCTTC. Translating it yields CASSLRIDGTDYNEQFF.

This clonotype was counted many times. The chain recombines TRBV12-3 or TRBV12-4 with TRBJ2-3; weak D call: TRBD2 (6 bases). V was trimmed by 3 bases and J by 5 bases, leaving 12 bases between them. The CDR3 sequence is 14 residues long. Here the CDR3 DNA reads TGTGCCAGCAGTTTCGGAGGGGCCGGAGATACGCAGTATTTT. This translates into CASSFGGAGDTQYF.

This clonotype is a singleton in its sample. This chain links TRBV7-9 with TRBJ2-5; no reliable D call. The CDR3 runs to 14 residues. The V end was cut by 5 bases, the J end by 1 base, with 11 bases between. The V gene's germline CDR1 is SEHNR and CDR2 FQNEAQ (reference sequence). The CDR3 DNA reads TGTGCCAGCAGCCCGGAGCCCCCCCAAGAGACCCAGTACTTC. It translates to CASSPEPPQETQYF.

This clonotype was picked up many times. This sequence joins TRBV7-2 and TRBJ2-2; TRBD2 matches 9 bases. Germline V gene data show CDR1 as SGHTA and CDR2 as FQGNSA. The CDR3 length is 17 residues. Losses at the gene ends were 0 bases for V and 7 bases for J; bases not matched to a gene: 9. This chain's CDR3 is CASSLALPSGAGGELFF. The CDR3 region has the DNA TGTGCCAGCAGCTTAGCCTTACCTAGCGGGGCCGGCGGGGAGCTGTTTTTT.

CDR3 sequence: CASSLGLSGGAVDTQYF. The DNA of the CDR3 is TGTGCCAGCAGTTTAGGTCTCAGCGGGGGGGCTGTAGATACGCAGTATTTT. The chain is built from TRBV12-3 or TRBV12-4 and TRBJ2-3; TRBD2 aligns across 10 bases. J lost 5 bases, V lost 1 base, and 9 bases had no gene match. The CDR3 consists of 17 residues.

This clonotype came up a few times. This chain uses TRBV6-2 or TRBV6-3 with TRBJ2-1; 8 bases fit TRBD2. This CDR3 contains 16 residues. The ends lost 5 bases at V and 2 bases at J; junction bases unmatched: 8. CDR1 is MNHEY, CDR2 SVGEGT, per germline. CDR3 sequence (DNA): TGTGCCAGCAGTCTGCTTCCGGGACTAGCCTACAATGAGCAGTTCTTC. Amino acid sequence: CASSLLPGLAYNEQFF.